This T cell receptor (beta chain) originates from a study of OX40 agonist ivuxolimab in advanced cancers. Study-level background: Patients were given ivuxolimab, an antibody that agonizes OX40 (CD134). Across the patients, intravenous ivuxolimab was delivered every 2 weeks at 0.01 to 10 mg/kg. Subjects had a mean age of around 60 years, with a range of 23 to 79; less than 90% were male.

Study-wide findings and caveats: The authors also found low normalized T-cell clonal expansion in some nonresponders.

The CDR3 is made up of 15 amino acids. V was trimmed by 1 base and J by 1 base, leaving 6 bases between them. The germline CDR1 and CDR2 sequences are SGHRS and YFSETQ. Method: immunoSEQ multiplex PCR; TCRdb's copy keeps in-frame clones and lacks some. The data hold about 45,000 clones, with 89% observed a single time. This clone was seen only once. Its antigen is still unknown. V is TRBV5-1 and J is TRBJ2-6; D unresolved. The receptor's source is an adult with an advanced solid tumor such as melanoma, head and neck, liver or kidney cancer. The sample consisted of CD4+ or CD8+ T cells sorted from blood, taken in a trial of the OX40 agonist ivuxolimab. CDR3 DNA sequence: TGCGCCAGCAGCTTGACGAGGTCTGGGGCCAACGTCCTGACTTTC. Its protein is CASSLTRSGANVLTF.